One and the same sample provided the 20 T cell receptor beta chains below, sequenced in a study of shared clonotypes between healthy human individuals. Clones were read by immunoSEQ multiplex PCR, and TCRdb kept only the in-frame ones, dropping some. The sample has around 1.1 million clones, around three quarters seen once. Sequencing used memory CD4+ T cells from PBMCs. The subset denotes: CD45RA-negative fraction. The receptors shown here come from a man younger than 35 in good health. Some clones in this sample may be carry-over from other donors' samples.

The chain uses TRBV18 and TRBJ1-3; D perhaps matches TRBD1 (5 bases). Germline V gene data show CDR1 as KGHSH and CDR2 as LQKENI. CDR3 length: 15 amino acids. V lost 4 bases and J lost 5, with 15 bases in between. CDR3 protein: CASSHRDGDRNTIYF. The CDR3 coding sequence is TGTGCCAGCTCACACCGGGACGGAGACAGAAACACCATATATTTT. Full variable domain (remainder filled in from reference TRBV18 and TRBJ1-3): NAGVMQNPRHLVRRRGQEARLRCSPMKGHSHVYWYRQLPEEGLKFMVYLQKENIIDESGMPKERFSAEFPKEGPSILRIQQVVRGDSAAYFCASSHRDGDRNTIYFGEGSWLTVV.

The chain employs TRBV25-1 and TRBJ2-1; D is possibly TRBD1 (5 bases). This CDR3 has 16 amino acids. The germline V gene has CDR1 MGHDK and CDR2 SYGVNS. V was shortened by 3 bases and J by 9 bases, with 21 bases between the two germline ends. CDR3 region: CASSELVTEDVGEQFF. DNA of the CDR3: TGTGCCAGCAGTGAGCTCGTGACAGAAGATGTTGGTGAGCAGTTCTTC.

In this sample, this clone turned up once. The genes are TRBV19 and TRBJ2-7; D might be TRBD2 (5 bases). Trimming took 3 bases from V and 7 from J, leaving 19 bases between them. Germline V CDR1 and CDR2: LNHDA, SQIVND (reference sequence). This CDR3 has 15 residues. The CDR3 sequence: CASSIRPGTTGEQYF. CDR3 sequence (DNA): TGTGCCAGTAGTATCCGCCCGGGAACCACGGGAGAGCAGTACTTC.

With respect to this clone: Within the sample, other DNA sequences also encode this same CDR3. The gene calls are TRBV28 and TRBJ1-1, with D uncertain. Germline V gene sequence: CDR1 MDHEN, CDR2 SYDVKM. Trimming removed 8 bases from V and 2 bases from J, with 9 bases in between. The CDR3 is 12 amino acids. In DNA, the CDR3 is TGTGCCAGCTCCCTTGGAAACACTGAAGCTTTCTTT. This translates into CASSLGNTEAFF.

J is TRBJ2-6 and V is TRBV30, with D possibly matching TRBD1 (5 bases). The CDR3 contains 16 residues. Per the germline V gene, CDR1 is GTSNPN and CDR2 is SVGIG (reference sequence). Deletions cut 0 bases from V and 0 bases from J, with 9 bases between. CDR3 region: CAWSVSGISGANVLTF. The CDR3 bases are TGTGCCTGGAGTGTGTCAGGGATCTCTGGGGCCAACGTCCTGACTTTC.

The chain employs TRBV11-2 and TRBJ2-1; no reliable D call. The CDR3 has 14 amino acids. Germline V gives CDR1 SGHAT, CDR2 FQNNGV. Trimming took 1 base from V and 8 from J, leaving 12 bases between them. The CDR3 region has the DNA TGTGCCAGCAGCTTAGGACCGTATAGGGATGAGCAGTTCTTC. It yields the protein CASSLGPYRDEQFF.

A single count supports this clone. The chain uses TRBV5-6 and TRBJ2-7, with TRBD1 identical over 7 bases. This CDR3 contains 14 residues. Germline V lookup: CDR1 SGHDT, CDR2 YYEEEE. V lost 2 bases, J lost 3 bases, and 5 bases stayed unmatched. As DNA, the CDR3 is TGTGCCAGCAGCTTAGAGACAGGGAGCTACGAGCAGTACTTC. Encoded protein: CASSLETGSYEQYF.

On this clone: Other DNA sequences within the sample encode an identical CDR3. The J gene is TRBJ1-4, the V gene TRBV28; no firm D call. CDR3 length: 14 amino acids. Germline V CDR1 and CDR2: MDHEN, SYDVKM. Trimming removed 2 bases from V and 0 bases from J, with 4 bases in between. The CDR3 here is CASSLASTNEKLFF. As DNA, the CDR3 is TGTGCCAGCAGTTTAGCGTCAACTAATGAAAAACTGTTTTTT. The whole variable domain, remainder taken from reference TRBV28 and TRBJ1-4, is DVKVTQSSRYLVKRTGEKVFLECVQDMDHENMFWYRQDPGLGLRLIYFSYDVKMKEKGDIPEGYSVSREKKERFSLILESASTNQTSMYLCASSLASTNEKLFFGSGTQLSVL.

This chain uses TRBV6-5 with TRBJ2-5; 7 nucleotides match TRBD2. The germline CDR1 and CDR2 sequences are MNHEY and SVGAGI. The CDR3 length is 15 residues. V lost 0 bases to trimming and J lost 4 bases; unmatched junction nucleotides: 5. The CDR3 DNA follows: TGTGCCAGCAGTTACTCTAGCGGGTTGGGAGAGACCCAGTACTTC. Translated: CASSYSSGLGETQYF.

The V and J genes are TRBV7-2 and TRBJ2-3; D is perhaps TRBD2 (6 bases). The germline V gene has CDR1 SGHTA and CDR2 FQGNSA. Deletions cut 1 base from V and 2 bases from J, with 13 bases between. This CDR3 spans 16 amino acids. CDR3: CASSLGERASTDTQYF. CDR3 in DNA: TGTGCCAGCAGCTTAGGGGAGCGGGCTTCCACAGATACGCAGTATTTT.

The genes are TRBV5-1 and TRBJ2-1; 12 positions match TRBD2. Germline loops: CDR1 SGHRS, CDR2 YFSETQ. Trimming cost V 4 bases and J 15 bases; bases outside gene matches: 14. This CDR3 contains 15 residues. For the CDR3, the DNA is TGCGCCAGCAGCCTGGGCGGGACTAGCGGGTCGCCGGGGTTCTTC. Protein sequence: CASSLGGTSGSPGFF.

The chain carries TRBV9 and TRBJ2-5; D gene uncertain. Germline V CDR1 and CDR2: SGDLS, YYNGEE. V was shortened by 2 bases and J by 4 bases, with 12 bases between the two germline ends. This CDR3 contains 14 residues. The chain's CDR3 is CASSVGGDVETQYF. For the CDR3, the DNA is TGTGCCAGCAGCGTTGGCGGAGATGTAGAGACCCAGTACTTC.

The V gene is TRBV9, the J gene TRBJ2-3; D unclear. The CDR3 is 12 amino acids. Looked up from germline, CDR1 is SGDLS and CDR2 is YYNGEE. With 4 bases removed from V and 2 bases from J, the gap between germline ends came to 5 bases. CDR3 residues: CASSPHTDTQYF. The CDR3 bases are TGTGCCAGCAGCCCACACACAGATACGCAGTATTTT.

The chain couples TRBV19 to TRBJ2-1, with D perhaps matching TRBD2 (6 bases). The CDR3 totals 14 residues. The germline CDR1 and CDR2 sequences are LNHDA and SQIVND (reference sequence). CDR3 DNA sequence: TGTGCGACTAAGGGACTTTCGTCCTACAATGAGCAGTTCTTC. Its protein product is CATKGLSSYNEQFF.

This clone was counted only a few times. The chain employs TRBV5-4 and TRBJ2-5; D may correspond to TRBD1 or TRBD2 (7 bases each). TRBJ2-7 explains the end of the DNA better; the J call may be wrong. The CDR3 is 16 residues long. Germline-derived CDR1 and CDR2 are SGHNT and YYREEE (reference sequence). The CDR3 sequence: CASTPGGAGPSYEQYF. Here the CDR3 DNA reads TGTGCCAGCACCCCAGGGGGGGCGGGGCCCTCCTACGAGCAGTACTTC.

In the case of this clone: Given a much more abundant clone one base away, this may be a read error. The chain uses TRBV5-1 and TRBJ1-4; a possible D gene is TRBD1 (5 bases). CDR1 and CDR2 (germline): SGHRS, YFSETQ. Trimming took off 5 bases at V and 8 bases at J, with 13 bases between the two ends. The CDR3 is 13 amino acids. The CDR3 DNA reads as TGCGCCAGCAGTAGAGAGGGGAACGAAAAACTGTTTTTT. Its protein product is CASSREGNEKLFF. Looking up the rest from reference TRBV5-1 and TRBJ1-4 gives the full variable domain: KAGVTQTPRYLIKTRGQQVTLSCSPISGHRSVSWYQQTPGQGLQFLFEYFSETQRNKGNFPGRFSGRQFSNSRSEMNVSTLELGDSALYLCASSREGNEKLFFGSGTQLSVL.

This clone was counted a single time. The rearrangement links TRBV7-3 to TRBJ2-5, with D hard to call. Germline V lookup: CDR1 SGHTA, CDR2 FQGTGA. V lost 8 bases to trimming and J lost 5 bases, with 18 bases between them. The CDR3 length is 14 residues. CDR3 nucleotide sequence: TGTGCCAGCTCGAGTTTGGGCCCCGATGAGACCCAGTACTTC. Amino acids: CASSSLGPDETQYF.

The genes are TRBV27 and TRBJ2-3; D possibly corresponds to TRBD1 (5 bases). Germline CDR1 is MNHEY and CDR2 is SMNVEV (reference sequence). V was pared by 8 bases and J by 2 bases, with 17 bases between. The CDR3 length is 15 residues. This CDR3 reads CASVGLPHTTDTQYF. In DNA, the CDR3 is TGTGCCAGCGTGGGGCTACCTCATACCACAGATACGCAGTATTTT.

This clone was seen many times. The sample contains more than one DNA sequence encoding this CDR3. The chain couples TRBV28 to TRBJ2-6; D is ambiguous. Trimming shortened V by 7 bases and J by 0 bases, and 7 bases separated the two germline ends. In germline, CDR1 is MDHEN, CDR2 SYDVKM. The CDR3 has 14 amino acids. As DNA, the CDR3 is TGTGCCAGCACCCATTTCTCTGGGGCCAACGTCCTGACTTTC. Protein: CASTHFSGANVLTF.

This chain links TRBV5-6 with TRBJ2-1; 11 nucleotides agree with TRBD2. The CDR3 has 15 amino acids. The germline V gene has CDR1 SGHDT and CDR2 YYEEEE. V dropped 2 bases and J dropped 8; count of bases not matched to a gene: 6. The CDR3 region has the DNA TGTGCCAGCAGCTTAATAACTAGCGGGAGCTATGAGCAGTTCTTC. Its protein is CASSLITSGSYEQFF.